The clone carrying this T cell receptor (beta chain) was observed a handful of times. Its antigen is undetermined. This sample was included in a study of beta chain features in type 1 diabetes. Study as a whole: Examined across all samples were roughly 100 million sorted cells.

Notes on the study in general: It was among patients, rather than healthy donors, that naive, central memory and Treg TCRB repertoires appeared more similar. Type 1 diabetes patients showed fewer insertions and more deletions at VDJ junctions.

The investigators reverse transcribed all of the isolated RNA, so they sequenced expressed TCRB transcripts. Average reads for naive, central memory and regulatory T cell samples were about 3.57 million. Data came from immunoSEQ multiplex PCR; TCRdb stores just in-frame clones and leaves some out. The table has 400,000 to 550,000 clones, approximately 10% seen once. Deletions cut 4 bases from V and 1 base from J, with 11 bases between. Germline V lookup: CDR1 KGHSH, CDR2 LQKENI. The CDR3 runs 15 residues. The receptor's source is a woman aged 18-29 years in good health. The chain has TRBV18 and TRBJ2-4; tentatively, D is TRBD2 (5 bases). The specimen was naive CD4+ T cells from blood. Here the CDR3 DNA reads TGTGCCAGCTCACTTCTGGAGGAGGCCAAAAACATTCAGTACTTC. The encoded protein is CASSLLEEAKNIQYF.